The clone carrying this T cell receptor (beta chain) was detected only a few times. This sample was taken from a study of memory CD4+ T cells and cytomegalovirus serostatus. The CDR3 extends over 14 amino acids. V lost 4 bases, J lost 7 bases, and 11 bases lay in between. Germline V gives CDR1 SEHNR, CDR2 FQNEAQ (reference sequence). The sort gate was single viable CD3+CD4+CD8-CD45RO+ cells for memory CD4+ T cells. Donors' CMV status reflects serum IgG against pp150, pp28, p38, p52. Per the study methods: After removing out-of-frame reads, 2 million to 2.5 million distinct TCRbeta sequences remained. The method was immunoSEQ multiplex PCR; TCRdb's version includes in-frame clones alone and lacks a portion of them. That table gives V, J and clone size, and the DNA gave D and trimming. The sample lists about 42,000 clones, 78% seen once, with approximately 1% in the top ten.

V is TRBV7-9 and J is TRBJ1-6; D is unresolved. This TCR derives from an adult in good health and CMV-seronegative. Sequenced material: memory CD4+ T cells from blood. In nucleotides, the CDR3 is TGTGCCAGCAGCTCCGCTAATAACAATTCACCCCTCCACTTT. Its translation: CASSSANNNSPLHF.